This TCR beta chain was recorded in a study of cytomegalovirus exposure and HLA in healthy donors. General study results and limits: The study recorded fewer than 200 TCR beta chains that were cytomegalovirus-associated.

The assay was immunoSEQ multiplex PCR, and TCRdb's table has in-frame clones only and misses some. Among 120,000 or so clones listed, around 90% were seen once. This CDR3 spans 16 amino acids. Remarks on this clone: Antigen specificity is unknown.

Separate from the roughly 700-subject first cohort was the 120-subject validation cohort, to which the donors belonged. The sequenced material came from PBMCs. This clonotype was obtained from a woman aged 18-35 years in good health and CMV-seronegative. The chain couples TRBV12-2 to TRBJ2-7; TRBD1, the table's D call, lacks a check against the DNA. TRBV12-2 is shown as a pseudogene. This chain's CDR3 is CASRHPGRDRFYEQYF. The DNA of the CDR3 is TGTGCAAGTCGCCACCCGGGCCGGGACAGGTTCTACGAGCAGTACTTC.